This passage covers 21 T cell receptor beta chains from one sample sequenced in a study of early T cells in non-severe SARS-CoV-2 infection. TCRdb ran MiXCR on the 5' RACE reads and lists one entry per CDR3 protein. Among tens of thousands of distinct CDR3 sequences listed, around 14% were seen once. The sequenced sample consisted of whole blood. All receptors derive from an adult who was a healthcare worker with PCR-confirmed SARS-CoV-2 infection or an uninfected control (not recorded which).

V usage is TRBV28 and J usage is TRBJ2-7, with 11 positions matching TRBD2. CDR1 is MDHEN and CDR2 is SYDVKM in the germline V gene. This CDR3 is built from 17 residues. J lost 2 bases, V lost 4 bases, and 10 bases had no gene match. The CDR3 reads CASSYPSPTSGTYEQYF. CDR3 coding DNA: TGTGCCAGCAGTTACCCCTCCCCGACTAGCGGGACCTACGAGCAGTACTTC.

This clonotype has ten or more counts. The V gene is TRBV24-1, the J gene TRBJ2-5, with D perhaps matching TRBD1 (6 bases). This CDR3 has 13 residues. Germline V lookup: CDR1 KGHDR, CDR2 SFDVKD. The V end lost 9 bases, the J end lost 4 bases, and 14 bases lay between the germline ends. The CDR3 coding sequence is TGTGCCACCGCGGCGCAGGGGAGAGAGACCCAGTACTTC. The encoded protein is CATAAQGRETQYF.

V and J are TRBV6-5 and TRBJ2-7, with 9 bases identical to TRBD1. CDR3 length: 15 amino acids. Germline values: CDR1 MNHEY, CDR2 SVGAGI. Losses at the gene ends were 5 bases for V and 3 bases for J; bases not matched to a gene: 8. CDR3 region: CASSISGTGRYEQYF. Here the CDR3 DNA reads TGTGCCAGCAGTATATCCGGGACAGGGCGCTACGAGCAGTACTTC.

This clonotype was observed at least ten times. J is TRBJ2-7 and V is TRBV4-1, with 9 bases matching TRBD2. Losses at the gene ends were 1 base for V and 4 bases for J; bases not matched to a gene: 8. The CDR3 totals 16 residues. CDR1 is MGHRA and CDR2 is YSYEKL in the germline V gene. CDR3 residues: CASSQGPSGIRYEQYF. The CDR3 nucleotides read TGCGCCAGCAGCCAAGGACCTAGCGGGATACGGTACGAGCAGTACTTC.

This clonotype has a handful of counts. This sequence joins TRBV28 and TRBJ2-7; possibly TRBD1 for D (6 bases). CDR3 length: 13 residues. The germline gives CDR1 MDHEN, CDR2 SYDVKM. V was shortened by 5 bases and J by 6 bases, with 14 bases between the two germline ends. CDR3 sequence reads: CASSLRTVREQYF. The CDR3 DNA reads as TGTGCCAGCAGTCTCCGGACAGTCCGCGAGCAGTACTTC.

This clonotype was counted many times. This chain connects TRBV28 to TRBJ1-2; 10 positions match TRBD1. The CDR3 is 14 amino acids. V lost 3 bases to trimming and J lost 4 bases; unmatched junction nucleotides: 2. Per the germline V gene, CDR1 is MDHEN and CDR2 is SYDVKM. CDR3 loop: CASSFGTGAYGYTF. The CDR3 nucleotides are TGTGCCAGCAGTTTCGGGACAGGGGCCTATGGCTACACCTTC.

The chain couples TRBV7-8 to TRBJ2-7; TRBD1 aligns across 7 bases. With 2 bases clipped from V and 4 bases from J, the junction kept 5 bases outside the gene matches. CDR3 length equals 14 residues. The germline V gene encodes CDR1 SGHVS and CDR2 FQNEAQ. CDR3 amino acids: CASSLQLRGYEQYF. As DNA, the CDR3 is TGTGCCAGCAGCTTACAACTCAGGGGGTACGAGCAGTACTTC.

The chain is built from TRBV7-2 and TRBJ2-2, with 8 bases aligning to TRBD2. CDR1 is SGHTA and CDR2 is FQGNSA in the germline V gene. The CDR3 spans 18 residues. The V and J ends lost 5 bases and 6 bases, in that order; junction bases with no gene match: 17. The DNA of the CDR3 is TGTGCCAGCAGCCGTGGCCGTCCTCGGGAGGGCCTGTCCGGGGAGCTGTTTTTT. This sequence encodes CASSRGRPREGLSGELFF. Supplemented by reference TRBV7-2 and TRBJ2-2, the full variable domain reads GAGVSQSPSNKVTEKGKDVELRCDPISGHTALYWYRQSLGQGLEFLIYFQGNSAPDKSGLPSDRFSAERTGGSVSTLTIQRTQQEDSAVYLCASSRGRPREGLSGELFFGEGSRLTVL.

A few counts support this clonotype. The J gene is TRBJ2-3, the V gene TRBV7-2; 10 nucleotides agree with TRBD2. This CDR3 has 15 residues. Losses at the gene ends were 9 bases for V and 1 base for J; bases not matched to a gene: 7. Germline CDR1 is SGHTA and CDR2 is FQGNSA. CDR3 DNA: TGTGCCAGTGCTACCGGGACTAGCGGCACAGATACGCAGTATTTT. As protein: CASATGTSGTDTQYF.

CDR3 sequence: CSASARPDRASTNEKLFF. CDR3 DNA sequence: TGCAGTGCTAGTGCGCGCCCTGACAGGGCGTCAACTAATGAAAAACTGTTTTTT. The rearrangement uses TRBV20-1 and TRBJ1-4; 7 bases are shared with TRBD1. Germline V gives CDR1 DFQATT, CDR2 SNEGSKA (reference sequence). V was pared by 3 bases and J by 0 bases, with 13 bases of the junction left unmatched. CDR3 length equals 18 residues.

The rearrangement links TRBV28 to TRBJ2-1, with D uncertain. The V and J ends lost 7 bases and 6 bases respectively, with 25 bases between them. The CDR3 runs 17 residues. Germline values: CDR1 MDHEN, CDR2 SYDVKM. CDR3 sequence: CASTPLNPAASVNEQFF. The DNA for the CDR3 is TGTGCCAGCACCCCTTTGAATCCGGCCGCCTCGGTCAATGAGCAGTTCTTC.

This clonotype has more than one count but fewer than ten. The V gene is TRBV30, the J gene TRBJ2-7, with no clear D. The CDR3 runs to 12 residues. From germline, CDR1 is GTSNPN and CDR2 SVGIG (reference sequence). V gave up 4 bases and J gave up 3 bases, with 10 bases separating them. DNA of the CDR3: TGTGCCTGGACTACATGGAACTACGAGCAGTACTTC. Encoded protein: CAWTTWNYEQYF. The full variable domain, rest sourced from reference TRBV30 and TRBJ2-7, is SQTIHQWPATLVQPVGSPLSLECTVEGTSNPNLYWYRQAAGRGLQLLFYSVGIGQISSEVPQNLSASRPQDRQFILSSKKLLLSDSGFYLCAWTTWNYEQYFGPGTRLTVT.

This clonotype occurred many times. This chain links TRBV6-2 or TRBV6-3 with TRBJ2-1, with TRBD2 matching 8 bases. The germline gives CDR1 MNHEY, CDR2 SVGEGT. The CDR3 spans 17 residues. V lost 5 bases, J lost 9 bases, and 18 bases stayed unmatched. CDR3 sequence (DNA): TGTGCCAGCAGTACCTCCGGGACTAGGTTCTATTGGGGTGAGCAGTTCTTC. Its protein product is CASSTSGTRFYWGEQFF.

V is TRBV6-6 and J is TRBJ2-5; possible D gene TRBD2, 5 bases. With 6 bases removed from V and 0 bases from J, the gap between germline ends came to 14 bases. CDR3 length: 15 amino acids. The germline gives CDR1 MNHNY, CDR2 SVGAGI (reference sequence). The CDR3 DNA is TGTGCCAGCAGCGAAGGACTGACGTACCAAGAGACCCAGTACTTC. Amino acid sequence: CASSEGLTYQETQYF.

J is TRBJ2-3 and V is TRBV29-1, with D maybe TRBD1 (6 bases). The CDR3 is 11 amino acids. V was pared by 6 bases and J by 5 bases, with 9 bases between. In germline, CDR1 is SQVTM, CDR2 ANQGSEA. CDR3 loop: CSVARGDTQYF. CDR3 DNA: TGCAGCGTAGCCAGGGGAGATACGCAGTATTTT.

The J gene is TRBJ2-7, the V gene TRBV20-1; 10 bases map to TRBD2. The germline gives CDR1 DFQATT, CDR2 SNEGSKA (reference sequence). The J segment lost 7 bases and the V segment lost 3 bases, leaving 12 bases of the junction unmatched. This CDR3 region has 15 residues. DNA for the CDR3: TGCAGTGCTAGGGTACCAGCGGGAGGGCCGGGAGAGCAGTACTTC. Amino acids: CSARVPAGGPGEQYF.

Only a few counts were recorded for this clonotype. The gene calls are TRBV7-8 and TRBJ2-7, with D perhaps matching TRBD1 (7 bases). The CDR3 spans 14 residues. CDR1 and CDR2 from the germline V gene are SGHVS and FQNEAQ. Trimming left V 5 bases short and J 0 bases short, with 11 bases between. The CDR3 DNA sequence: TGTGCCAGCAGCCGGGGGACAGACTCCTACGAGCAGTACTTC. This gives the protein CASSRGTDSYEQYF.

This clonotype was recorded a few times. This chain connects TRBV5-6 to TRBJ2-2, with TRBD1 as a possible D gene (5 bases). The V gene's germline CDR1 is SGHDT and CDR2 YYEEEE. V gave up 4 bases and J gave up 0 bases, with 10 bases separating them. CDR3 length equals 15 residues. The CDR3 loop reads CASSPRVPNTGELFF. CDR3 nucleotide sequence: TGTGCCAGCAGCCCCAGGGTTCCGAACACCGGGGAGCTGTTTTTT.

In its sample, this clonotype was seen a few times. This chain joins TRBV2 and TRBJ2-3, with no clear D. The CDR3 covers 13 residues. V was clipped by 7 bases and J by 6 bases, with 14 bases between them. Germline V gene lookup returns CDR1 SNHLY and CDR2 FYNNEI. CDR3 nucleotides: TGTGCCAGCATGTCGGCGGTCCGGGATACGCAGTATTTT. Residues: CASMSAVRDTQYF.

The CDR3 nucleotides are TGTGCCAGCAGCGTAGATCCCCTAGCGGGGACCTACGAGCAGTACTTC. Encoded protein: CASSVDPLAGTYEQYF. This chain uses TRBV9 with TRBJ2-7; 9 bases map to TRBD2. This CDR3 has 16 amino acids. Germline V gene lookup returns CDR1 SGDLS and CDR2 YYNGEE. The V segment lost 0 bases and the J segment 2 bases; nucleotides outside the gene matches: 6.

This sequence joins TRBV12-2 and TRBJ1-2; the D call TRBD1 from the table was never checked on the DNA. TRBV12-2 represents a pseudogene. The length of the CDR3 is 15 residues. CDR3 region: CASREREQAANGYTF. The CDR3 coding sequence is TGTGCAAGTCGCGAGAGAGAACAGGCCGCGAATGGCTACACCTTC.